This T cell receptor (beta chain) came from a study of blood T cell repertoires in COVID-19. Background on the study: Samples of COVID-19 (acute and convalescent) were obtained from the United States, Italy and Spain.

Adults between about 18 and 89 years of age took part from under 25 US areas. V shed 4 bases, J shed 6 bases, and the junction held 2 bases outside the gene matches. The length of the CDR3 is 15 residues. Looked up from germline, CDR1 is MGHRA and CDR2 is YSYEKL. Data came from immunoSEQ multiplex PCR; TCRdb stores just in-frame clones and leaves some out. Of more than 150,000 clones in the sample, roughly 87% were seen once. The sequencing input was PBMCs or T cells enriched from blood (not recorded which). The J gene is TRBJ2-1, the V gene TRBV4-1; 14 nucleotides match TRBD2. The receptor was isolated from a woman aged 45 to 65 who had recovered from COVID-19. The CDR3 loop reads CASSPGLAGANEQFF. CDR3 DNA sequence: TGCGCCAGCAGCCCGGGACTAGCGGGAGCCAATGAGCAGTTCTTC.